A single sample is the source of the 17 T cell receptor beta chains below, sequenced in a study of blood T cells in healthy people across ages (dated by TCRdb to 2014 to 2015). Library preparation was by 5' RACE. Sequencing took place on an Illumina HiSeq 2500. A second roughly 7 to 12 cycle PCR used a sample-barcoded 5' primer and a J-beta primer mix. TCRdb passed the public sequencing reads through fastp at Q25 and MiXCR, retaining productive beta sequences. Rows with one shared CDR3 protein collapse into an entry with the most common genes and DNA. A total of about 1.6 million distinct CDR3 sequences appear in this sample, roughly 32% of them only once. The ten largest clones take up roughly 10% of the sample. The sample was blood. These receptors were taken from a woman aged 25 to 39 in good health.

In this sample, this clonotype turned up a few times. This sequence joins TRBV4-1 and TRBJ1-2; no reliable D call. The CDR3 totals 15 residues. V was trimmed by 2 bases and J by 2 bases, leaving 12 bases between them. CDR1 and CDR2 (germline): MGHRA, YSYEKL. The CDR3 DNA sequence: TGCGCCAGCAGCCAACAGACTTCCATAAACTATGGCTACACCTTC. Its translation: CASSQQTSINYGYTF.

The chain has TRBV20-1 and TRBJ1-2; 7 bases match TRBD1. V lost 2 bases and J lost 3; bases outside the gene matches: 6. The germline gives CDR1 DFQATT, CDR2 SNEGSKA (reference sequence). The CDR3 runs 14 residues. The chain's CDR3 is CSARYRGRHYGYTF. In nucleotides, the CDR3 is TGCAGTGCTAGATACAGGGGCCGCCACTATGGCTACACCTTC.

This clonotype was seen a handful of times. The V call is TRBV5-5, the J call TRBJ1-4, with D perhaps matching TRBD1 (6 bases). Trimming stripped 4 bases from V and 7 bases from J, with 14 bases between. The CDR3 extends over 14 amino acids. The germline CDR1 and CDR2 sequences are SGHKS and YYEKEE (reference sequence). CDR3 sequence: CASSRTATGEKLFF. CDR3 DNA sequence: TGTGCCAGCAGCCGGACAGCGACGGGTGAAAAACTGTTTTTT.

This clonotype was found many times. The gene calls are TRBV4-1 and TRBJ1-5; maybe TRBD1 (5 bases). The germline V gene has CDR1 MGHRA and CDR2 YSYEKL. The CDR3 runs 16 residues. V gave up 0 bases and J gave up 6 bases, with 15 bases separating them. The CDR3 coding sequence is TGCGCCAGCAGCCAAGATCCACCCGGGGCGGCTCAGCCCCAGCATTTT. Translating it yields CASSQDPPGAAQPQHF.

This clonotype was counted a few times. This chain uses TRBV4-1 with TRBJ1-2, with D maybe TRBD1 (5 bases). This CDR3 spans 16 amino acids. Trimming stripped 0 bases from V and 5 bases from J, with 16 bases between. The germline V gene has CDR1 MGHRA and CDR2 YSYEKL. CDR3 sequence (DNA): TGCGCCAGCAGCCAAGAAGGGGTTAGTGGATTATATGGCTACACCTTC. This translates into CASSQEGVSGLYGYTF.

The chain is built from TRBV5-1 and TRBJ2-7, with 12 nucleotides matching TRBD2. Germline values: CDR1 SGHRS, CDR2 YFSETQ. This CDR3 is built from 17 residues. Germline trimming cut 4 bases from V and 3 bases from J; bases unmatched to any gene: 11. The CDR3 sequence is CASSKASGGAGGYEQYF. The CDR3 DNA reads as TGCGCCAGCAGCAAGGCTAGCGGGGGGGCCGGTGGCTACGAGCAGTACTTC.

This clonotype was observed many times. The chain has TRBV11-2 and TRBJ2-1, with 9 bases matching TRBD2. This CDR3 has 17 amino acids. Germline CDR1 SGHAT, CDR2 FQNNGV. J lost 6 bases, V lost 5 bases, and 14 bases had no gene match. The CDR3 region is CASSRTPSGNFRNEQFF. In nucleotides, the CDR3 is TGTGCCAGCAGCCGAACCCCTAGCGGGAACTTCCGCAATGAGCAGTTCTTC.

This clonotype was detected many times. This rearrangement joins TRBV7-9 to TRBJ2-7; D remains ambiguous. This CDR3 region has 12 residues. V lost 5 bases and J lost 2, with 7 bases in between. CDR1 and CDR2 (germline): SEHNR, FQNEAQ (reference sequence). The CDR3 nucleotides read TGTGCCAGCAGCCCTACTACCTACGAGCAGTACTTC. Its protein product is CASSPTTYEQYF.

This clonotype was detected only a few times. The V call is TRBV6-6, the J call TRBJ1-5; 8 positions agree with TRBD1. The CDR3 is 16 residues long. The V gene's germline CDR1 is MNHNY and CDR2 SVGAGI (reference sequence). With 4 bases clipped from V and 3 bases from J, the junction kept 8 bases outside the gene matches. CDR3 nucleotides: TGTGCCAGCAGTTCCGCCGGGACAGGCAACAATCAGCCCCAGCATTTT. It codes for CASSSAGTGNNQPQHF.

A word on this clonotype: A junction boundary mismatches the germline segment, possibly from a read error. The genes are TRBV6-6 and TRBJ2-7, with TRBD1 matching 7 bases. Germline V gene data show CDR1 as MNHNY and CDR2 as SVGAGI (reference sequence). The CDR3 totals 13 residues. This chain's CDR3 is CACSWDSLEEQYF. Here the CDR3 DNA reads TGTGCCTGCAGTTGGGACAGTCTAGAGGAGCAGTACTTC.

This clonotype was recorded once. The junction and the germline gene differ at one end; a read error may be behind it. The chain has TRBV20-1 and TRBJ2-5, with 7 bases identical to TRBD1. With the DNA end fitting TRBJ2-7 better, the J assignment may be wrong. The CDR3 is made up of 15 amino acids. Germline CDR1 and CDR2: DFQATT and SNEGSKA (reference sequence). In DNA, the CDR3 is TGCGGTGCTAACAGCGACGGACAGGCGAACTACGAGCAGTACTTC. This sequence encodes CGANSDGQANYEQYF.

This chain joins TRBV19 and TRBJ2-3; D is tentatively TRBD1 or TRBD2 (5 bases each). Germline CDR1 reads LNHDA; CDR2 reads SQIVND (reference sequence). The length of the CDR3 is 14 residues. V lost 5 bases and J lost 7, with 16 bases in between. In nucleotides, the CDR3 is TGTGCCAGTAGTCCAGATGGGACCAGACATACGCAGTATTTT. It translates to CASSPDGTRHTQYF.

The CDR3 loop reads CASSRLSAYQLGYTF. The DNA of the CDR3 is TGTGCCAGCAGCCGACTTTCGGCTTATCAACTTGGCTACACCTTC. This chain links TRBV3-1 with TRBJ1-2; D ambiguous. Germline CDR1 is LGHDT and CDR2 is YNNKEL (reference sequence). The CDR3 is 15 amino acids. The V end lost 4 bases, the J end lost 7 bases, and 19 bases lay between the germline ends.

The chain links TRBV6-5 to TRBJ1-2; D possibly corresponds to TRBD1 (5 bases). The germline V and J ends were trimmed by 0 bases and 3 bases, with 11 bases remaining between them. The CDR3 has 15 amino acids. CDR1 is MNHEY and CDR2 is SVGAGI in the germline V gene. CDR3 coding DNA: TGTGCCAGCAGTTACTCGCCAGGGAACCACTATGGCTACACCTTC. Its translation is CASSYSPGNHYGYTF.

There are a few counts of this clonotype. Here the CDR3 reads CASSLGRGSFNEQFF. CDR3 coding DNA: TGTGCCAGCAGCTTAGGTCGCGGGAGTTTTAATGAGCAGTTCTTC. J is TRBJ2-1 and V is TRBV11-2; 7 bases agree with TRBD2. The germline gives CDR1 SGHAT, CDR2 FQNNGV. The CDR3 is 15 residues long. Germline trimming cut 1 base from V and 7 bases from J; bases unmatched to any gene: 7. The full variable domain, in which reference TRBV11-2 and TRBJ2-1 provide the parts outside the CDR3, is EAGVAQSPRYKIIEKRQSVAFWCNPISGHATLYWYQQILGQGPKLLIQFQNNGVVDDSQLPKDRFSAERLKGVDSTLKIQPAKLEDSAVYLCASSLGRGSFNEQFFGPGTRLTVL.

The chain links TRBV20-1 to TRBJ2-1, with 8 bases that match TRBD1. In germline, CDR1 is DFQATT, CDR2 SNEGSKA (reference sequence). The trim removed 3 bases at V and 3 bases at J, leaving 10 bases unmatched. The CDR3 length is 16 residues. CDR3 protein: CSARATTGGSYNEQFF. The CDR3 DNA reads TGCAGTGCTAGGGCTACTACAGGGGGTAGCTACAATGAGCAGTTCTTC.

This clonotype appeared a few times. Germline and junction disagree at one end, which may indicate a read error. The chain uses TRBV3-1 and TRBJ1-3; D perhaps matches TRBD1 (6 bases). The length of the CDR3 is 16 residues. Germline loops: CDR1 LGHDT, CDR2 YNNKEL (reference sequence). CDR3 amino acids: CASSQVQGHSRNAIYF. In DNA, the CDR3 is TGTGCCAGCAGCCAAGTGCAGGGGCATTCTCGAAACGCCATATATTTT. The full variable domain, its missing parts supplied by reference TRBV3-1 and TRBJ1-3, is DTAVSQTPKYLVTQMGNDKSIKCEQNLGHDTMYWYKQDSKKFLKIMFSYNNKELIINETVPNRFSPKSPDKAHLNLHINSLELGDSAVYFCASSQVQGHSRNAIYFGEGSWLTVV.